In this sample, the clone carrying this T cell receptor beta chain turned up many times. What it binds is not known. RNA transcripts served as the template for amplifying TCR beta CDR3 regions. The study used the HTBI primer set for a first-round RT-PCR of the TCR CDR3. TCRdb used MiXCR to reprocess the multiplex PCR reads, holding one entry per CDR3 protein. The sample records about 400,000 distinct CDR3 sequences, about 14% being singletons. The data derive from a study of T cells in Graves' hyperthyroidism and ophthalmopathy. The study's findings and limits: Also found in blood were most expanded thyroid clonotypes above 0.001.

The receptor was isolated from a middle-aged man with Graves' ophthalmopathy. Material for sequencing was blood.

The CDR3 DNA reads TGCAGCGTTGAGACAGGAGGGACCACCTACGAGCAGTACTTC. Protein sequence: CSVETGGTTYEQYF. The chain joins TRBV29-1 to TRBJ2-7; D may be TRBD1 or TRBD2 (6 bases each). Germline lookup yields CDR1 SQVTM and CDR2 ANQGSEA. There are 14 residues in the CDR3. Deletions cut 3 bases from V and 2 bases from J, with 14 bases between.